This T cell receptor beta chain was identified in a study of long-term antiretroviral therapy in people with HIV. Study background: The 2015 immediate-ART recommendation came about a decade after the earliest samples.

PBMC samples from each donor numbered at least one pre-ART and at least two post-ART. Concerning this clone: As yet, its antigen is unknown. This same CDR3 is encoded by further DNA sequences in the sample.

Whole-study results and caveats: Clonotypes expanded prior to ART showed repertoire dominance at all sampled time points.

Runs used v3.0 of the immunoSEQ assay and were done at survey level. TCRdb's copy holds only in-frame clones and misses some; the assay was immunoSEQ multiplex PCR. The sample has some 18,000 clones; around 80% are singletons. Germline assignment: CDR1 MNHEY and CDR2 SMNVEV (reference sequence). This CDR3 has 13 residues. V shed 8 bases, J shed 3 bases, and the junction held 7 bases outside the gene matches. The sequenced sample was unsorted PBMCs, obtained 0.6 years after starting antiretroviral therapy. This receptor was identified in a woman aged 18-29 years with HIV. The rearrangement uses TRBV27 and TRBJ2-7; TRBD1 matches 7 bases. CDR3 nucleotide sequence: TGTGCCAGCTCCTCGGGACAGCTCTACGAGCAGTACTTC. This translates into CASSSGQLYEQYF.